This entry describes one T cell receptor (beta chain). The data are from a study of shared clonotypes between healthy human individuals. Assay execution proceeded at the deep level. Clones were read by immunoSEQ multiplex PCR, and TCRdb kept only the in-frame ones, dropping some. The sample lists a few million clones; around 94% were seen once. Each donor was a Caucasian adult residing in Nashville, Tennessee. Memory CD4+ cells were the fraction left after CD45RA+ naive selection. The CDR3 runs 15 residues. CDR1 and CDR2 from the germline V gene are SGHRS and YFSETQ. V was clipped by 3 bases and J by 0 bases, with 10 bases between them.

The chain recombines TRBV5-1 with TRBJ1-5; D is perhaps TRBD1 (5 bases). The sequencing input was naive CD4+ T cells sorted from blood. Subset of the sample: CD45RA+ positively selected. The receptor comes from a man aged 18 to 35 in good health. CDR3 sequence (DNA): TGCGCCAGCAGCTGGGACGGTAATAGCAATCAGCCCCAGCATTTT. Translating gives CASSWDGNSNQPQHF.